This is a list of T cell receptor beta chains from one sample in a study of spatial heterogeneity in lung cancer. TCRdb itself ran the 5' RACE reads through MiXCR, one entry per CDR3 protein. The data hold some 5,000 distinct CDR3 sequences, with 3.9% observed a single time. Sequencing used normal lung tissue next to the tumor, obtained at surgery. These receptors were collected from a male donor with early-stage non-small cell lung cancer. Each CDR3 is given with its conserved first and last residue. The D gene is left open where the match is weak. Size tells how often a clone was seen (once, few, many) or the class of an expanded clone, and some rows leave it out.

j_gene,v_gene,d_gene,abundance,CDR3nt,CDR3aa
TRBJ1-1,TRBV27,-,large,TGTGCCAGCAGTTTATCGAGGGAGCTTGAAGCTTTCTTT,CASSLSRELEAFF
TRBJ2-3,TRBV7-9,-,few,TGTGCCAGCAGCGTAGGGGACTGCGCAGATACGCAGTATTTT,CASSVGDCADTQYF
TRBJ2-1,TRBV7-8,TRBD1,medium-sized,TGTGCCAGCAGCCTTCAGGGGGCTTACTACAATGAGCAGTTCTTC,CASSLQGAYYNEQFF
TRBJ2-5,TRBV11-2,TRBD2,many,TGTGCCAGCAGCCAGGATAGGGCGGGGGGCCAAGAGACCCAGTACTTC,CASSQDRAGGQETQYF
TRBJ2-5,TRBV29-1,TRBD2,many,TGCAGCGTGGCCCCTAGCGGGGGGAAAGAGACCCAGTACTTC,CSVAPSGGKETQYF
TRBJ1-1,TRBV3-1,-,medium-sized,TGTGCCAGCAGCCAAGGAACGGAAGCTTTCTTT,CASSQGTEAFF
TRBJ2-3,TRBV2,-,large,TGTGCCAGCAGTGAAGCGCTTATGAGCACAGATACGCAGTATTTT,CASSEALMSTDTQYF
TRBJ2-5,TRBV4-1,TRBD1,medium-sized,TGCGCCAGCAGCCCACGAGGGACAGGGCAAGAGACCCAGTACTTC,CASSPRGTGQETQYF
TRBJ2-4,TRBV29-1,TRBD1,many,TGCAGCGTTGAAGATCCCGACAGGGTGAACATTCAGTACTTC,CSVEDPDRVNIQYF
TRBJ2-7,TRBV3-1,TRBD2,many,TGTGCCAGCAGCCAAGACTTAGCGGGGTACGAGCAGTACTTC,CASSQDLAGYEQYF
TRBJ1-5,TRBV30,TRBD1,few,TGTGCCTGGAGTTTCTCAGGGGGCACGGGCCAGCCCCAGCATTTT,CAWSFSGGTGQPQHF
TRBJ2-2,TRBV7-3,-,medium-sized,TGTGCCAGCAGCCGCGTTGGCCTGGGCGGGGAGCTGTTTTTT,CASSRVGLGGELFF
TRBJ1-2,TRBV7-9,TRBD1,many,TGTGCCAGCAGCTTTGGCAGGGGGGACTATGGCTACACCTTC,CASSFGRGDYGYTF
TRBJ2-3,TRBV18,TRBD2,many,TGTGCCAGCTCGCTCGGGACTAGCGGTCCCAGCACAGATACGCAGTATTTT,CASSLGTSGPSTDTQYF
TRBJ1-1,TRBV6-5,-,many,TGTGCCAGCAGTCTCCTGGGGGGGGGTACTGAAGCTTTCTTT,CASSLLGGGTEAFF
TRBJ2-2,TRBV25-1,-,medium-sized,TGTGCCAGCCCCAGGGGGGCGCGACGTAGCGGGGAGCTGTTTTTT,CASPRGARRSGELFF
TRBJ1-5,TRBV2,-,medium-sized,TGTGCCAGCACGACAGTCGGTTTAAATCAGCCCCAGCATTTT,CASTTVGLNQPQHF
TRBJ2-3,TRBV7-2,TRBD2,medium-sized,TGTGCCAGCAGCGGTGGGGGGGTCGGTTTCACAGATACGCAGTATTTT,CASSGGGVGFTDTQYF
TRBJ1-1,TRBV9,-,medium-sized,TGTGCCAGCAGCCAGAGGGGGGGAACTGAAGCTTTCTTT,CASSQRGGTEAFF
TRBJ1-3,TRBV11-3,-,medium-sized,TGTGCCAGCAGCTTTAAGTGTAGTTCGGGAAACACCATATATTTT,CASSFKCSSGNTIYF
TRBJ2-3,TRBV7-2,-,many,TGTGCCAGCAGCTTAGAAGAAGGCGATACGCAGTATTTT,CASSLEEGDTQYF
TRBJ2-4,TRBV10-3,TRBD1,medium-sized,TGTGCCATCAGTGAGTCTGATTCGGGACAGTTACTAGCCAAAAACATTCAGTACTTC,CAISESDSGQLLAKNIQYF
TRBJ2-7,TRBV11-3,-,-,TGTGCCAGCAGCTTAGATAGTGTCGGCGGCGGGTACGAGCAGTACTTC,CASSLDSVGGGYEQYF
TRBJ2-1,TRBV3-1,-,medium-sized,TGTGCCAGCAGCCAAGGACGGAACGTCCATGAGCAGTTCTTC,CASSQGRNVHEQFF
TRBJ2-1,TRBV10-3,-,many,TGTGCCATCAGTTCGCCCGCCCGTGACAATGAGCAGTTCTTC,CAISSPARDNEQFF
TRBJ1-1,TRBV15,TRBD1,-,TGTGCCACCACCCCACGACGGACAGGCACCAGGAACACTGAAGCTTTCTTT,CATTPRRTGTRNTEAFF
TRBJ1-1,TRBV2,-,medium-sized,TGTGCCAGCATGGCACCACAGAGGGACCACACTGAAGCTTTCTTT,CASMAPQRDHTEAFF
TRBJ1-5,TRBV20-1,-,medium-sized,TGCAGTGCTAGGGCAGGGCCCAGCAATCAGCCCCAGCATTTT,CSARAGPSNQPQHF
TRBJ2-1,TRBV13,TRBD2,medium-sized,TGTGCCAGCAGCTCGCGGACTAGCGGGAGGGCGAACAATGAGCAGTTCTTC,CASSSRTSGRANNEQFF
TRBJ2-7,TRBV27,-,many,TGTGCCAGCAGTTTATCCAGGGAGGCTTCCTACGAGCAGTACTTC,CASSLSREASYEQYF
TRBJ2-3,TRBV7-2,-,many,TGTGCCAGCAGCTTAGGTAGAGGGAGTCGCCCGACAGATACGCAGTATTTT,CASSLGRGSRPTDTQYF
TRBJ1-5,TRBV12-3/TRBV12-4,-,many,TGTGCCAGCAGTTTATTGGCGGGAAATCAGCCCCAGCATTTT,CASSLLAGNQPQHF
TRBJ2-3,TRBV30,-,few,TGTGCCTGGAGTTGGCAAAGCACAGATACGCAGTATTTT,CAWSWQSTDTQYF
TRBJ2-3,TRBV7-9,-,many,TGTGCCAGCAGCTTAGCGGGGACGACGGATACGCAGTATTTT,CASSLAGTTDTQYF
TRBJ1-1,TRBV3-1,-,many,TGTGCCAGCAGCTTCGACCGGGCAGAAGCTTTCTTT,CASSFDRAEAFF
TRBJ2-2,TRBV30,-,many,TGTGCCGCCGGAGAGCTCGACAGCTACACCGGGGAGCTGTTTTTT,CAAGELDSYTGELFF
TRBJ1-1,TRBV9,-,-,TGTGCCAGCAGCGTCCAGGGGAACACTGAAGCTTTCTTT,CASSVQGNTEAFF
TRBJ2-7,TRBV20-1,TRBD1,few,TGCAGTGCTAGACCTACCAGGGGGTCCTTCTACGAGCAGTACTTC,CSARPTRGSFYEQYF
TRBJ2-7,TRBV27,-,many,TGTGCCAGCAGAAAATTTCCACAGGGCGTAGAAGGCGAGCAGTACTTC,CASRKFPQGVEGEQYF
TRBJ2-1,TRBV20-1,-,many,TGCAGTGCTAGAAGGGCAGGGACCTTTGAGTACAATGAGCAGTTCTTC,CSARRAGTFEYNEQFF
TRBJ2-7,TRBV3-1,-,many,TGTGCCAGCAGCCTCAACGCCCTGAGCTCCTACGAGCAGTACTTC,CASSLNALSSYEQYF
TRBJ2-5,TRBV12-3/TRBV12-4,-,medium-sized,TGTGCCAGCAGTTTGGAGGGGACCCAGTACTTC,CASSLEGTQYF
TRBJ2-1,TRBV29-1,-,few,TGCAGCGTTGGAGAACTTGGCTCCTACAATGAGCAGTTCTTC,CSVGELGSYNEQFF
TRBJ2-3,TRBV12-3/TRBV12-4,-,many,TGTGCCAGCAACCCGGGACAAAGAAGCACAGATACGCAGTATTTT,CASNPGQRSTDTQYF
TRBJ1-2,TRBV24-1,-,medium-sized,TGTGCCACCAGTGAGGGGGATGGCTACACCTTC,CATSEGDGYTF
TRBJ2-3,TRBV6-1,TRBD1,many,TGTGCCAGCAGAGAAAGGGGGCCAGATACGCAGTATTTT,CASRERGPDTQYF
TRBJ2-7,TRBV6-1,-,medium-sized,TGTGCCAGCAGTGGACAACAGTCCACAGTTATTTCGGGGGAGCAGTACTTC,CASSGQQSTVISGEQYF
TRBJ2-7,TRBV24-1,-,medium-sized,TGTGCCACCAGTGAGGGGTACGAGCAGTACTTC,CATSEGYEQYF
TRBJ2-7,TRBV2,-,medium-sized,TGTGCCAGAGGTATTGCCTACGAGCAGTACTTC,CARGIAYEQYF
TRBJ2-3,TRBV7-9,TRBD2,many,TGTGCCAGCAGCTGGACTAGCGGGGGGGCCAGGGCAGATACGCAGTATTTT,CASSWTSGGARADTQYF
TRBJ1-1,TRBV5-1,-,medium-sized,TGCGCCAGCAGCTTGGAGGCTCTCGGGAACACTGAAGCTTTCTTT,CASSLEALGNTEAFF
TRBJ2-6,TRBV11-2,TRBD2,large,TGTGCCAGCAGCCGGGGGGGATACGGGGCCAACGTCCTGACTTTC,CASSRGGYGANVLTF
TRBJ2-2,TRBV9,TRBD2,medium-sized,TGTGCCAGCAGCTCTGGACTAGCGGGTGTCGGGGAGCTGTTTTTT,CASSSGLAGVGELFF
TRBJ1-1,TRBV6-1,TRBD1,many,TGTGCCAGCAGTCCGGGACAGGGGACTGAAGCTTTCTTT,CASSPGQGTEAFF
TRBJ2-7,TRBV5-1,-,medium-sized,TGCGCCAGCAGCCCAGCTTCGACGGACGGCGAGCAGTACTTC,CASSPASTDGEQYF
TRBJ2-3,TRBV7-2,-,-,TGTGCCAGCAGCTCCCTTTCTAGCACAGATACGCAGTATTTT,CASSSLSSTDTQYF
TRBJ2-7,TRBV4-1,-,many,TGCGCCAGCAGCCCTGATGGGCACGATCCCTACGAGCAGTACTTC,CASSPDGHDPYEQYF
TRBJ2-1,TRBV12-3/TRBV12-4,-,many,TGTGCCAGCACGACCCGCTCCTACAATGAGCAGTTCTTC,CASTTRSYNEQFF
TRBJ2-3,TRBV20-1,TRBD2,many,TGCAGTGCTAGAGAACTAGCGGAAATCACAGATACGCAGTATTTT,CSARELAEITDTQYF
TRBJ1-1,TRBV30,-,many,TGTGCCTGGAGCCGCCGGGCCAACACTGAAGCTTTCTTT,CAWSRRANTEAFF